The 17 T cell receptor beta chains below all came from one sample that was sequenced in a study of T cell responses to AZD1222 COVID-19 vaccine. Sequenced by immunoSEQ multiplex PCR; TCRdb stores in-frame clones only, minus some. The profile covers about 140,000 clones, with about 93% appearing a single time and 5% to 5.5% taken by the ten largest. The material sequenced was peripheral blood, taken on day 0 of AZD1222 vaccination. These receptors came from an adult in good health.

This clone was observed a few times. The V call is TRBV6-5, the J call TRBJ1-4; the D gene is possibly TRBD1 (5 bases). CDR1 MNHEY and CDR2 SVGAGI come from the germline V gene. The CDR3 is 13 residues long. Trimming stripped 10 bases from V and 3 bases from J, with 12 bases between. DNA for the CDR3: TGTGCCACCCAAGGGGTGCCTAATGAAAAACTGTTTTTT. This translates into CATQGVPNEKLFF.

The genes are TRBV5-1 and TRBJ1-1; TRBD1 might be the D (5 bases). V was pared by 4 bases and J by 7 bases, with 17 bases between. The CDR3 length is 14 residues. Germline CDR1 reads SGHRS; CDR2 reads YFSETQ. CDR3 nucleotide sequence: TGCGCCAGCAGCCTACTCGGGGCGAGCCTTGAAGCTTTCTTT. Protein sequence: CASSLLGASLEAFF.

V is TRBV6-5 and J is TRBJ1-3, with unresolved D. The CDR3 covers 12 residues. Germline V gene data show CDR1 as MNHEY and CDR2 as SVGAGI. The ends were cut back, 6 bases at V and 4 bases at J, with 7 bases in the middle. The DNA of the CDR3 is TGTGCCAGCAGCCAACAAGGAAACACCATATATTTT. Its translation is CASSQQGNTIYF.

The rearrangement joins TRBV10-1 to TRBJ2-7; D gene unclear. The CDR3 totals 13 residues. Trimming left V 0 bases short and J 7 bases short, with 10 bases between. CDR1 and CDR2 (germline): WNHNN, SYGVQD (reference sequence). For the CDR3, the DNA is TGCGCCAGCAGTGAGTCTACCTTCGGGGAGCAGTACTTC. As protein: CASSESTFGEQYF.

The rearrangement joins TRBV30 to TRBJ1-3, with D hard to call. CDR1 and CDR2 (germline): GTSNPN, SVGIG (reference sequence). Trimming shortened V by 0 bases and J by 0 bases, and 12 bases separated the two germline ends. CDR3 size: 16 residues. CDR3 amino acids: CAWSVPGGFSGNTIYF. The CDR3 DNA sequence: TGTGCCTGGAGTGTACCTGGCGGATTCTCTGGAAACACCATATATTTT.

This sequence joins TRBV3-1 (or the pseudogene TRBV3-2) and TRBJ2-5; D is uncertain. CDR1 is LGHDT, CDR2 YNNKEL, per germline (reference sequence). Trimming shortened V by 4 bases and J by 2 bases, and 8 bases separated the two germline ends. The CDR3 runs 13 residues. In nucleotides, the CDR3 is TGTGCCAGCAGCCCCTACAATCAAGAGACCCAGTACTTC. It specifies CASSPYNQETQYF.

The rearrangement joins TRBV7-3 to TRBJ2-6; possibly TRBD1 for D (5 bases). The ends were cut back, 5 bases at V and 0 bases at J, with 8 bases in the middle. The germline CDR1 and CDR2 sequences are SGHTA and FQGTGA. The CDR3 is made up of 15 amino acids. The CDR3 DNA is TGTGCCAGCAGCCTGGACACCTCTGGGGCCAACGTCCTGACTTTC. Translating gives CASSLDTSGANVLTF.

The chain combines TRBV6-5 with TRBJ1-1, with D unresolved. V was shortened by 0 bases and J by 6 bases, with 11 bases between the two germline ends. Germline V gene lookup returns CDR1 MNHEY and CDR2 SVGAGI. The CDR3 length is 14 residues. CDR3: CASSYSKRASEAFF. CDR3 in DNA: TGTGCCAGCAGTTACTCGAAAAGGGCCTCTGAAGCTTTCTTT.

The chain's CDR3 is CAWSETGGDTEAFF. In DNA form, the CDR3 reads TGTGCCTGGAGTGAGACGGGAGGCGACACTGAAGCTTTCTTT. The gene calls are TRBV30 and TRBJ1-1; D not certain. This CDR3 region has 14 residues. Germline values: CDR1 GTSNPN, CDR2 SVGIG (reference sequence). V was trimmed by 1 base and J by 3 bases, leaving 12 bases between them. The full variable domain, rest sourced from reference TRBV30 and TRBJ1-1, is SQTIHQWPATLVQPVGSPLSLECTVEGTSNPNLYWYRQAAGRGLQLLFYSVGIGQISSEVPQNLSASRPQDRQFILSSKKLLLSDSGFYLCAWSETGGDTEAFFGQGTRLTVV.

The table lists this clone with a count of one. The chain recombines TRBV11-1 with TRBJ2-4; D unresolved. The V gene lost 1 base and the J gene lost 0 bases, with 7 bases spanning the gap. Germline V lookup: CDR1 SGHAT, CDR2 FQDESV (reference sequence). The CDR3 extends over 15 amino acids. CDR3: CASSLGGIAKNIQYF. For the CDR3, the DNA is TGTGCCAGCAGCTTAGGGGGTATAGCCAAAAACATTCAGTACTTC.

The chain recombines TRBV30 with TRBJ2-7, with 10 bases fitting TRBD1. Per the germline V gene, CDR1 is GTSNPN and CDR2 is SVGIG (reference sequence). The CDR3 is made up of 17 amino acids. V was clipped by 4 bases and J by 1 base; unmatched bases: 13. CDR3 coding DNA: TGTGCCTGGAATAGTAGGTCGGGGACAGGGGCGTCCTACGAGCAGTACTTC. It specifies CAWNSRSGTGASYEQYF.

J is TRBJ2-3 and V is TRBV7-2, with 8 bases that match TRBD2. The CDR3 has 16 amino acids. In germline, CDR1 is SGHTA, CDR2 FQGNSA. J was trimmed by 0 bases and V by 1 base; bases with no gene match: 3. The DNA of the CDR3 is TGTGCCAGCAGCTTAGTACTAGCGGCTAGCACAGATACGCAGTATTTT. This codes for CASSLVLAASTDTQYF.

This rearrangement joins TRBV28 to TRBJ1-2; 8 bases match TRBD1. Looked up from germline, CDR1 is MDHEN and CDR2 is SYDVKM. V lost 3 bases to trimming and J lost 1 base; unmatched junction nucleotides: 10. This CDR3 has 17 residues. The CDR3 sequence is CASSFTGQGIVNYGYTF. CDR3 nucleotides: TGTGCCAGCAGTTTCACAGGACAGGGCATTGTTAACTATGGCTACACCTTC.

This sequence joins TRBV3-1 (or the pseudogene TRBV3-2) and TRBJ2-3; TRBD2 agrees at 9 bases. J gave up 1 base and V 0 bases, and 8 bases lay outside the gene matches. Germline CDR1 is LGHDT and CDR2 is YNNKEL (reference sequence). The CDR3 sequence is 18 residues long. CDR3 DNA sequence: TGTGCCAGCAGCCAAGATCAGTTAGCTAGCGGGGGCACAGATACGCAGTATTTT. It codes for CASSQDQLASGGTDTQYF.

This chain links TRBV5-4 with TRBJ2-1, with 8 bases that match TRBD2. This CDR3 contains 15 residues. The germline CDR1 and CDR2 sequences are SGHNT and YYREEE (reference sequence). Trimming removed 0 bases from V and 8 bases from J; junction bases left unmatched: 7. The CDR3: CASSLEAGVSDEQFF. The CDR3 DNA reads as TGTGCCAGCAGCTTGGAAGCGGGAGTGTCGGATGAGCAGTTCTTC.

The chain carries TRBV5-1 and TRBJ2-5; D may be TRBD2 (5 bases). Trimming removed 3 bases from V and 5 bases from J, with 11 bases in between. This CDR3 region has 13 residues. Germline V gene sequence: CDR1 SGHRS, CDR2 YFSETQ. CDR3 loop: CASSWTSGETQYF. CDR3 sequence (DNA): TGCGCCAGCAGCTGGACTTCTGGGGAGACCCAGTACTTC.

CDR3 DNA sequence: TGTGCCAGCAGCTCTAGGGTTAAGGGAGGGACGGGACAGGGAAGAAACTATGGCTACACCTTC. It encodes CASSSRVKGGTGQGRNYGYTF. The chain links TRBV7-7 to TRBJ1-2; TRBD1 matches at 9 bases. The CDR3 has 21 residues. Unmatched junction bases numbered 23, after V lost 4 bases and J lost 2 bases. Germline values: CDR1 SSHAT, CDR2 FNYEAQ (reference sequence).